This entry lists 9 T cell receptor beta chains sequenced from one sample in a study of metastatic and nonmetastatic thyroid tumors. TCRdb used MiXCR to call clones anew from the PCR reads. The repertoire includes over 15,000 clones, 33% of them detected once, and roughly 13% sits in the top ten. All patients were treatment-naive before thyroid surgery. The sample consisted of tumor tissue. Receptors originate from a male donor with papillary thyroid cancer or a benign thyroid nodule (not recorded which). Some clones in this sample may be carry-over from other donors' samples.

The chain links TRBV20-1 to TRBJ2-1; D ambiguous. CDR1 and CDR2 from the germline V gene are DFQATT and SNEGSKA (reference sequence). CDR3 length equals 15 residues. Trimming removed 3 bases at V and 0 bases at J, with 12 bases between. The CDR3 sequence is CSARDLKGSYNEQFF. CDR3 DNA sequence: TGCAGTGCTAGGGATTTGAAGGGCTCCTACAATGAGCAGTTCTTC.

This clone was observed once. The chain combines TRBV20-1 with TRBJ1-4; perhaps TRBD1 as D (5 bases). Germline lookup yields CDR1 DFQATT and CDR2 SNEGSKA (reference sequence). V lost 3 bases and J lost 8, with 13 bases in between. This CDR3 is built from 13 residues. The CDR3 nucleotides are TGCAGTGCTAGCGGCAGGGACGGCGAAAAACTGTTTTTT. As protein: CSASGRDGEKLFF.

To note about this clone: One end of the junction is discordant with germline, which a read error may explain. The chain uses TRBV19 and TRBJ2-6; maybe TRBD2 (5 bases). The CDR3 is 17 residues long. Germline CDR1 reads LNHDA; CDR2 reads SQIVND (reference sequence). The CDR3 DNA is TGTCCCAGTAGTCCCCTCAGGCCTAGCTCAGCGGCCAACGTCCTGACTTTC. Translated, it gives CPSSPLRPSSAANVLTF.

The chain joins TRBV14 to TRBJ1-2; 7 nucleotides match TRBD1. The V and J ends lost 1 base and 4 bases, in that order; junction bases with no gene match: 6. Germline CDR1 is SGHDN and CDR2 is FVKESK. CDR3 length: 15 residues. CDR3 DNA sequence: TGTGCCAGCAGCCAAGTTGCGGGACAGAGCTATGGCTACACCTTC. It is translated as CASSQVAGQSYGYTF.

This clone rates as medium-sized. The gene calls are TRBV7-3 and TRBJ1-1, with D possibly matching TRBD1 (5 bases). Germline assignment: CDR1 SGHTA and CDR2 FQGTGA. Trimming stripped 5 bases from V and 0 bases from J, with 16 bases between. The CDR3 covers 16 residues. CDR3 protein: CASSLTPGTMNTEAFF. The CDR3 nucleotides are TGTGCCAGCAGCCTCACCCCCGGGACCATGAACACTGAAGCTTTCTTT.

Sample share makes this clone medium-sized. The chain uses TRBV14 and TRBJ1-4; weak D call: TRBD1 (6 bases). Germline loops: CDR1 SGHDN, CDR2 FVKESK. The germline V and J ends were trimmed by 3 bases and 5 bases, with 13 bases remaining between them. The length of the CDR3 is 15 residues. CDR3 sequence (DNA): TGTGCCAGCAGCCAGCAACAGGGAGGAAATGAAAAACTGTTTTTT. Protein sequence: CASSQQQGGNEKLFF.

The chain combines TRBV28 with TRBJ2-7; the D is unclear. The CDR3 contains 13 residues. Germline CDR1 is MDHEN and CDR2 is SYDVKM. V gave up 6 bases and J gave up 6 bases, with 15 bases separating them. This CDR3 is CASSEGPFLEQYF. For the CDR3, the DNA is TGTGCCAGCAGCGAAGGTCCTTTTCTCGAGCAGTACTTC.

The CDR3 DNA sequence: TGTGCCAGTGGACAGACAGAAGAGACCCAGTACTTC. It translates to CASGQTEETQYF. V usage is TRBV19 and J usage is TRBJ2-5, with D perhaps TRBD1 (6 bases). CDR1 is LNHDA and CDR2 is SQIVND in the germline V gene (reference sequence). This CDR3 has 12 amino acids. V was trimmed by 8 bases and J by 3 bases, leaving 10 bases between them.

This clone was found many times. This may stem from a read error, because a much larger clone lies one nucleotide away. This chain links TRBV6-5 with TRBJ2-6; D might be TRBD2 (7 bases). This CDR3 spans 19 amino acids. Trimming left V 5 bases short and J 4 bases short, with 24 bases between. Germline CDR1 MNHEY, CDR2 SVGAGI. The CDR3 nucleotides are TGTGCCAGCAGTCCTCCCCGGGGAGGGGGAGGGCTCGGGGCCAACGTCCTGACTTTC. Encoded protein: CASSPPRGGGGLGANVLTF.